What follows describes a single TCR beta chain. The sample originates from a study of blood T cell repertoires in COVID-19. TCRdb's table, derived via immunoSEQ multiplex PCR, lists solely in-frame clones and lacks some. The sample contains some 15,000 clones, about four fifths of which appear only once. The source is a man aged 55 to 70 with acute or convalescent COVID-19. Sequenced: peripheral blood.

The CDR3 DNA is TGCGCCAGCAGCCAAAGGGGAGGGAACACTGAAGCTTTCTTT. This translates into CASSQRGGNTEAFF. V is TRBV5-1 and J is TRBJ1-1, with D tentatively TRBD1 (5 bases). V lost 4 bases and J lost 1, with 11 bases in between. The CDR3 length is 14 residues. Germline CDR1 is SGHRS and CDR2 is YFSETQ. Based on the CDR3 plus reference TRBV5-1 and TRBJ1-1, the full variable domain is KAGVTQTPRYLIKTRGQQVTLSCSPISGHRSVSWYQQTPGQGLQFLFEYFSETQRNKGNFPGRFSGRQFSNSRSEMNVSTLELGDSALYLCASSQRGGNTEAFFGQGTRLTVV.